These 27 T cell receptor beta chains were all obtained from the same sample, sequenced in a study of CD8+ T cells in alopecia areata. Extraction and reverse transcription of RNA yielded cDNA as the sequencing template. The table came from immunoSEQ multiplex PCR; TCRdb's copy has only in-frame clones and leaves some out. The sample records about 100,000 clones, about 44% being singletons. The sample's treatment: oral pan-JAK inhibitor, 5-10 mg twice daily. The sequencing used CD8+ T cells sorted from blood, collected at week 24, from a patient treated with tofacitinib. These receptors were obtained from a human donor with alopecia areata.

The chain employs TRBV5-5 and TRBJ1-2; D uncertain. Germline V CDR1 and CDR2: SGHKS, YYEKEE (reference sequence). V was trimmed by 8 bases and J by 3 bases, leaving 5 bases between them. The CDR3 spans 10 residues. The chain's CDR3 is CARTDYGYTF. DNA for the CDR3: TGTGCCAGAACGGACTATGGCTACACCTTC.

The chain's CDR3 is CASSQGLRYEQYF. In nucleotides, the CDR3 is TGTGCCAGCAGCCAAGGACTGCGCTACGAGCAGTACTTC. The chain combines TRBV14 with TRBJ2-7; D remains unclear. This CDR3 is built from 13 residues. V shed 1 base and J shed 3 bases, with 7 bases lying between them. Germline V lookup: CDR1 SGHDN, CDR2 FVKESK. Full variable domain (missing parts from reference TRBV14 and TRBJ2-7): EAGVTQFPSHSVIEKGQTVTLRCDPISGHDNLYWYRRVMGKEIKFLLHFVKESKQDESGMPNNRFLAERTGGTYSTLKVQPAELEDSGVYFCASSQGLRYEQYFGPGTRLTVT.

This clone has a handful of counts. The chain carries TRBV6-5 and TRBJ1-2, with 8 bases aligning to TRBD1. Germline CDR1 is MNHEY and CDR2 is SVGAGI. Trimming took 5 bases from V and 1 from J; bases not matched to a gene: 6. This CDR3 is 15 amino acids long. DNA for the CDR3: TGTGCCAGCAGTAGACAGGGGAGGGATAACTATGGCTACACCTTC. The encoded protein is CASSRQGRDNYGYTF.

The chain is built from TRBV2 and TRBJ2-2; 7 nucleotides agree with TRBD1. This CDR3 is 15 amino acids long. After removal of 6 bases from V and 1 base from J, the junction contained 5 bases not matched to a gene. Germline V gene data show CDR1 as SNHLY and CDR2 as FYNNEI. The CDR3 spells CASRGQDENTGELFF. CDR3 nucleotide sequence: TGTGCCAGCAGAGGACAGGATGAGAACACCGGGGAGCTGTTTTTT.

This rearrangement joins TRBV6-5 to TRBJ2-2, with D perhaps TRBD2 (5 bases). The germline gives CDR1 MNHEY, CDR2 SVGAGI. Trimming removed 5 bases at V and 3 bases at J, with 10 bases between. The CDR3 totals 14 residues. In nucleotides, the CDR3 is TGTGCCAGCAGTCGGGGAGCGGACACCGGGGAGCTGTTTTTT. Amino acid sequence: CASSRGADTGELFF.

This clone appeared a few times. V usage is TRBV18 and J usage is TRBJ2-2; D unresolved. Looked up from germline, CDR1 is KGHSH and CDR2 is LQKENI. This CDR3 spans 14 amino acids. Trimming cost V 3 bases and J 3 bases, with 8 bases left between them. CDR3 amino acids: CASSPKDYTGELFF. The CDR3 region has the DNA TGTGCCAGCTCACCGAAAGACTACACCGGGGAGCTGTTTTTT.

V and J are TRBV5-1 and TRBJ1-5; 12 bases match TRBD1. With 4 bases clipped from V and 5 bases from J, the junction kept 4 bases outside the gene matches. The CDR3 totals 15 residues. The V gene's germline CDR1 is SGHRS and CDR2 YFSETQ. Here the CDR3 reads CASSLGTGGDQPQHF. The DNA for the CDR3 is TGCGCCAGCAGCCTGGGGACAGGGGGCGATCAGCCCCAGCATTTT.

The CDR3 DNA is TGTGCCAGCAGTGAGAAGGGAGGGAGTTTCCACAATGAGCAGTTCTTC. Translating it yields CASSEKGGSFHNEQFF. The rearrangement joins TRBV2 to TRBJ2-1; 7 positions match TRBD2. V trimming: 3 bases; J trimming: 5 bases; junction bases outside the gene matches: 10. This CDR3 has 16 amino acids. Germline loops: CDR1 SNHLY, CDR2 FYNNEI.

Regarding this clone: The sample holds other DNA sequences that translate to the same CDR3. This rearrangement joins TRBV9 to TRBJ2-7; D ambiguous. Germline assignment: CDR1 SGDLS and CDR2 YYNGEE. V was clipped by 0 bases and J by 2 bases, with 6 bases between them. This CDR3 has 13 amino acids. The CDR3 nucleotides are TGTGCCAGCAGCGTAGGCACCACCTACGAGCAGTACTTC. Translation: CASSVGTTYEQYF.

The chain couples TRBV5-4 to TRBJ2-7; D might be TRBD2 (5 bases). Germline CDR1 reads SGHNT; CDR2 reads YYREEE (reference sequence). V lost 4 bases to trimming and J lost 3 bases, with 14 bases between them. The CDR3 sequence is 14 residues long. CDR3 coding DNA: TGTGCCAGCAGCGATGGACTGCATATCTACGAGCAGTACTTC. Its translation is CASSDGLHIYEQYF.

This clone was seen a handful of times. The gene calls are TRBV4-1 and TRBJ2-2; tentative D call: TRBD2 (6 bases). V lost 2 bases and J 0 bases, leaving 10 bases between the germline ends. Per the germline V gene, CDR1 is MGHRA and CDR2 is YSYEKL. The CDR3 consists of 16 residues. CDR3 amino acids: CASSQLKRANTGELFF. The CDR3 DNA reads TGCGCCAGCAGCCAACTCAAGCGGGCGAACACCGGGGAGCTGTTTTTT.

The chain joins TRBV7-2 to TRBJ1-1; no definite D call. Between the trimmed V and J ends, which lost 4 bases and 10 bases, there was a span of 10 bases. This CDR3 has 11 residues. Germline CDR1 is SGHTA and CDR2 is FQGNSA. CDR3 sequence reads: CASSSALGAFF. The CDR3 DNA reads as TGTGCCAGCAGCTCGGCCTTAGGAGCTTTCTTT.

J is TRBJ1-1 and V is TRBV5-4; D is unclear. The ends were cut back, 5 bases at V and 0 bases at J, with 5 bases in the middle. Germline V lookup: CDR1 SGHNT, CDR2 YYREEE (reference sequence). This CDR3 is 12 amino acids long. CDR3 amino acids: CASSRLNTEAFF. CDR3 bases: TGTGCCAGCAGTAGGCTGAACACTGAAGCTTTCTTT.

The chain links TRBV2 to TRBJ2-1; TRBD2 aligns across 7 bases. V shed 3 bases and J 9 bases; nucleotides not matched to a gene: 14. The CDR3 has 16 residues. Germline V gives CDR1 SNHLY, CDR2 FYNNEI. The CDR3 region is CASSDPPSLWGGEQFF. As DNA, the CDR3 is TGTGCCAGCAGTGACCCTCCCTCCCTTTGGGGGGGTGAGCAGTTCTTC.

The gene calls are TRBV7-9 and TRBJ1-2, with 9 bases matching TRBD1. The CDR3 spans 17 residues. CDR1 and CDR2 (germline): SEHNR, FQNEAQ (reference sequence). The V and J ends lost 4 bases and 3 bases, in that order; junction bases with no gene match: 12. The CDR3 is CASSSQHTGGKDYGYTF. The CDR3, as DNA: TGTGCCAGCAGCTCCCAACATACAGGGGGCAAGGACTATGGCTACACCTTC.

The chain employs TRBV27 and TRBJ2-3; 14 nucleotides match TRBD2. With 6 bases clipped from V and 4 bases from J, the junction kept 0 bases outside the gene matches. The CDR3 covers 14 residues. CDR1 and CDR2 (germline): MNHEY, SMNVEV (reference sequence). CDR3 protein: CASRGLAGADTQYF. Written as DNA, the CDR3 is TGTGCCAGCAGGGGACTAGCGGGAGCAGATACGCAGTATTTT.

This sequence joins TRBV19 and TRBJ1-5; D is unclear. Trimming took off 3 bases at V and 6 bases at J, with 15 bases between the two ends. This CDR3 has 15 amino acids. CDR1 LNHDA and CDR2 SQIVND come from the germline V gene (reference sequence). CDR3 DNA: TGTGCCAGTAGTATCGGGTCGGCTTTCACTCAGCCCCAGCATTTT. Encoded protein: CASSIGSAFTQPQHF. Full variable domain (missing parts from reference TRBV19 and TRBJ1-5): DGGITQSPKYLFRKEGQNVTLSCEQNLNHDAMYWYRQDPGQGLRLIYYSQIVNDFQKGDIAEGYSVSREKKESFPLTVTSAQKNPTAFYLCASSIGSAFTQPQHFGDGTRLSIL.

The genes are TRBV27 and TRBJ2-1, with D hard to call. The CDR3 is 11 amino acids. Trimming took 2 bases from V and 10 from J, leaving 6 bases between them. The V gene's germline CDR1 is MNHEY and CDR2 SMNVEV (reference sequence). CDR3 loop: CASSLGIEQFF. For the CDR3, the DNA is TGTGCCAGCAGTTTAGGCATAGAGCAGTTCTTC.

The rearrangement uses TRBV9 and TRBJ2-7, with 12 bases fitting TRBD2. This CDR3 contains 15 residues. Germline V lookup: CDR1 SGDLS, CDR2 YYNGEE. The V gene end was trimmed by 0 bases and the J gene end by 2 bases; junction bases not matched to a gene: 0. CDR3 sequence (DNA): TGTGCCAGCAGCGTAGGACTAGCGGGAGCCTACGAGCAGTACTTC. Protein sequence: CASSVGLAGAYEQYF.

The chain combines TRBV6-1 with TRBJ2-1, with 7 bases fitting TRBD1. J was trimmed by 8 bases and V by 2 bases; bases with no gene match: 12. The CDR3 consists of 16 residues. The germline gives CDR1 MNHNS, CDR2 SASEGT. The CDR3 DNA reads as TGTGCCAGCAGTGAAAGGACCAACAGGGGAATCGATGAGCAGTTCTTC. It specifies CASSERTNRGIDEQFF.

This sequence joins TRBV5-1 and TRBJ2-5; no definite D call. In germline, CDR1 is SGHRS, CDR2 YFSETQ. V lost 4 bases, J lost 1 base, and 8 bases lay in between. The CDR3 is 13 amino acids. The CDR3 protein is CASSPPSQETQYF. CDR3 bases: TGCGCCAGCAGCCCGCCCAGCCAAGAGACCCAGTACTTC.

This clone was detected only a few times. The chain joins TRBV2 to TRBJ1-1; no definite D call. Germline CDR1 SNHLY, CDR2 FYNNEI. The CDR3 contains 18 residues. V lost 0 bases and J lost 6, with 23 bases in between. The CDR3 DNA follows: TGTGCCAGCAGTGAAGCAGTCGGTTCGGCCCTCTCGTCCTCTGAAGCTTTCTTT. Its translation: CASSEAVGSALSSSEAFF. Full variable domain (missing parts from reference TRBV2 and TRBJ1-1): EPEVTQTPSHQVTQMGQEVILRCVPISNHLYFYWYRQILGQKVEFLVSFYNNEISEKSEIFDDQFSVERPDGSNFTLKIRSTKLEDSAMYFCASSEAVGSALSSSEAFFGQGTRLTVV.

This clone was observed a handful of times. Here the CDR3 reads CASSPLETGELFF. CDR3 sequence (DNA): TGTGCCAGCAGCCCTTTAGAGACCGGGGAGCTGTTTTTT. The genes are TRBV7-9 and TRBJ2-2; D call uncertain. Trimming took off 5 bases at V and 5 bases at J, with 9 bases between the two ends. The germline V gene encodes CDR1 SEHNR and CDR2 FQNEAQ (reference sequence). CDR3 length: 13 residues.

This clone appeared a few times. The chain couples TRBV7-6 to TRBJ2-1, with 11 bases that match TRBD2. Germline CDR1 is SGHVS and CDR2 is FNYEAQ. V lost 5 bases and J lost 3; bases outside the gene matches: 3. The CDR3 loop spans 15 amino acids. Written as DNA, the CDR3 is TGTGCCAGCAGCCCTGGGACTAGCGGCTACAATGAGCAGTTCTTC. It specifies CASSPGTSGYNEQFF.

The chain combines TRBV29-1 with TRBJ2-1, with 15 bases matching TRBD2. Trimming at V came to 7 bases and at J to 7 bases, leaving 5 bases not matched to a gene. The CDR3 contains 14 residues. Germline-derived CDR1 and CDR2 are SQVTM and ANQGSEA. The CDR3 region has the DNA TGCAGCGGGGGACTAGCGGGAGGTAGAAATGAGCAGTTCTTC. As protein: CSGGLAGGRNEQFF.

This chain joins TRBV9 and TRBJ2-7; D may be TRBD1 (6 bases). CDR1 SGDLS and CDR2 YYNGEE come from the germline V gene. V gave up 3 bases and J gave up 4 bases, with 17 bases separating them. This CDR3 comprises 15 residues. CDR3: CASSGSGHGEYEQYF. CDR3 coding DNA: TGTGCCAGCAGCGGGTCGGGACACGGCGAGTACGAGCAGTACTTC. The full variable domain, rest sourced from reference TRBV9 and TRBJ2-7, is DSGVTQTPKHLITATGQRVTLRCSPRSGDLSVYWYQQSLDQGLQFLIQYYNGEERAKGNILERFSAQQFPDLHSELNLSSLELGDSALYFCASSGSGHGEYEQYFGPGTRLTVT.

This rearrangement joins TRBV7-2 to TRBJ2-5; the match to TRBD2 covers 12 bases. Unmatched junction bases numbered 3, after V lost 6 bases and J lost 4 bases. Germline V lookup: CDR1 SGHTA, CDR2 FQGNSA. There are 14 residues in the CDR3. The CDR3 DNA is TGTGCCAGCAGACCTAGCGGGAGGGGAGAGACCCAGTACTTC. It is translated as CASRPSGRGETQYF.